The rows below give T cell receptor beta chains drawn from one sample of a study of blood T cell repertoires in COVID-19. Produced via immunoSEQ multiplex PCR; TCRdb's table is partial and in-frame only. The profile covers some 400,000 clones, with around 87% appearing a single time and under 1.5% taken by the ten largest. The sequenced sample consisted of PBMCs or T cells enriched from blood (not recorded which). These receptors all come from a man aged 30 to 45 who had recovered from COVID-19. Both conserved end residues are part of each CDR3. D genes are given only for firm matches.

CDR3: CAWSDAVTGVGTEAFF
D: -
V: TRBV30

CDR3: CASSQPNRGLTMNTEAFF
D: -
V: TRBV18

CDR3: CASSHPGGVGETQYF
D: TRBD2
V: TRBV4-2

CDR3: CASSPLATGNYGYTF
D: TRBD1
V: TRBV5-1

CDR3: CASSLAQYEAFF
D: -
V: TRBV7-9

CDR3: CASSLYNEQFF
D: -
V: TRBV5-1

CDR3: CASSISGGARTQYF
D: TRBD2
V: TRBV11-3

CDR3: CASRIAGQGNTEAFF
D: TRBD1
V: TRBV7-9

CDR3: CATAETSGGTDTQYF
D: TRBD2
V: TRBV6-5

CDR3: CASSFRGQTGYQPQHF
D: TRBD1
V: TRBV6-2/TRBV6-3

CDR3: CASSYSGGYGYTF
D: -
V: TRBV6-6

CDR3: CASSLLKGQGPGELFF
D: TRBD1
V: TRBV6-2/TRBV6-3

CDR3: CASSRGQGAIRGPQHF
D: TRBD1
V: TRBV19

CDR3: CAWKRGDSEAFF
D: TRBD1
V: TRBV30

CDR3: CATGTGKRQPQHF
D: TRBD1
V: TRBV19

CDR3: CASTNRGQPLLSSSYEQYF
D: TRBD1
V: TRBV5-6

CDR3: CAIRGVSGGTDTQYF
D: TRBD2
V: TRBV10-3

CDR3: CASNRAGNQPQHF
D: -
V: TRBV2

CDR3: CASSLGEATGELFF
D: -
V: TRBV7-6

CDR3: CASSLASVPETQYF
D: -
V: TRBV5-6

CDR3: CASSPPKQGYQYEQYF
D: TRBD1
V: TRBV7-9

CDR3: CATAMRWVTEAFF
D: -
V: TRBV6-5

CDR3: CASSYRPGGTEAFF
D: TRBD1
V: TRBV6-5

CDR3: CASSQDRNSPLHF
D: -
V: TRBV4-1

CDR3: CASSPQREGYTF
D: -
V: TRBV19

CDR3: CASSLNRNTEAFF
D: -
V: TRBV5-1

CDR3: CASSHLRTATNEKLFF
D: -
V: TRBV3-1/TRBV3-2

CDR3: CASSPWGTSGELSTGELFF
D: TRBD2
V: TRBV11-2

CDR3: CASSPPAGEAFF
D: -
V: TRBV18

CDR3: CASSYSANNYEQYF
D: -
V: TRBV6-5

CDR3: CASSPSTSPIQNIQYF
D: -
V: TRBV7-9

CDR3: CASSLGDSGNTIYF
D: -
V: TRBV7-9

CDR3: CASSSGGPLLSGNTIYF
D: -
V: TRBV27

CDR3: CASSYFPGGNGELFF
D: TRBD2
V: TRBV6-5

CDR3: CASSQSSGGGTDTQYF
D: TRBD2
V: TRBV3-1/TRBV3-2

CDR3: CASRLGGRNEKLFF
D: -
V: TRBV5-1

CDR3: CASSPPMNTEAFF
D: -
V: TRBV18

CDR3: CASSFYSQETQYF
D: -
V: TRBV5-1

CDR3: CASSRGRVSQETQYF
D: TRBD1
V: TRBV27

CDR3: CASSQDRAGGKDTQYF
D: TRBD2
V: TRBV4-2

CDR3: CASSSSGQRNYGYTF
D: -
V: TRBV19

CDR3: CASITNGRGLHNEQFF
D: -
V: TRBV6-4

CDR3: CASSPGLQSYEQYF
D: -
V: TRBV7-3

CDR3: CASKPDRFPSGYTF
D: -
V: TRBV2

CDR3: CASSQHGTGGGTDTQYF
D: TRBD1
V: TRBV4-1

CDR3: CASSPPGSSYEQYF
D: -
V: TRBV4-1

CDR3: CSVRQGARDGYTF
D: TRBD1
V: TRBV29-1

CDR3: CAWHRDRYGYTF
D: -
V: TRBV30

CDR3: CATSRDRGNGELFF
D: -
V: TRBV15

CDR3: CASSPSGESPLHF
D: -
V: TRBV18

CDR3: CASSPHTRLASEQFF
D: TRBD2
V: TRBV11-2

CDR3: CASSPGSGYEQYF
D: -
V: TRBV2

CDR3: CASTHPRGANSGYGYTF
D: -
V: TRBV23-1

CDR3: CASSLSGSGGYGYTF
D: -
V: TRBV18